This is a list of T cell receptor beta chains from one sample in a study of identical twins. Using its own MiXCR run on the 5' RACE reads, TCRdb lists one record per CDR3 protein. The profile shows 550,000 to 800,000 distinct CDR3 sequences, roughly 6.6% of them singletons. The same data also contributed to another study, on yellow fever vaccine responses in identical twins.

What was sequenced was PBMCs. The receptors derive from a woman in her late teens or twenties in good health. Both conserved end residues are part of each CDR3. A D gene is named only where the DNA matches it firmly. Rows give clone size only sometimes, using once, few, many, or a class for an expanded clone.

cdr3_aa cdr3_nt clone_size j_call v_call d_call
CASSLAAREDEQFF TGTGCCAGCAGCTTAGCCGCCAGGGAGGATGAGCAGTTCTTC . TRBJ2-1 TRBV7-8 .
CASSQSGRLGTARGEKLFF TGTGCCAGCAGCCAAAGTGGGCGCCTTGGGACAGCGAGAGGTGAAAAACTGTTTTTT . TRBJ1-4 TRBV3-1 TRBD1
CACSPSNRDPRADEQFF TGTGCCTGCAGCCCCTCCAACAGGGACCCCCGAGCCGATGAGCAGTTCTTC . TRBJ2-1 TRBV12-3/TRBV12-4 .
CASSQDLLVGGEQYF TGCGCCAGCAGCCAAGATCTTCTAGTGGGCGGGGAGCAGTACTTC . TRBJ2-7 TRBV4-1 .
CSARGGGAVADTQYF TGCAGTGCTAGAGGCGGGGGGGCCGTCGCAGATACGCAGTATTTT few TRBJ2-3 TRBV20-1 TRBD2
CASSLGRWGSGNTIYF TGTGCCAGCAGTTTAGGAAGGTGGGGCTCTGGAAACACCATATATTTT . TRBJ1-3 TRBV28 .
CASSQGNEQYF TGTGCCAGCAGCCAAGGGAACGAGCAGTACTTC many TRBJ2-7 TRBV6-2/TRBV6-3 .
CASSPSDRRNIQYF TGTGCCAGCAGCCCGTCGGACAGACGGAACATTCAGTACTTC few TRBJ2-4 TRBV6-1 .
CAISESNRVNEQFF TGTGCCATCAGTGAGTCGAACAGGGTTAATGAGCAGTTCTTC few TRBJ2-1 TRBV10-3 .
CASNLKTGRMETQYF TGTGCCAGCAATCTTAAGACAGGGCGGATGGAGACCCAGTACTTC many TRBJ2-5 TRBV28 TRBD1
CASSPSGTRDTGELFF TGTGCCAGCAGCCCCTCTGGGACTAGGGACACCGGGGAGCTGTTTTTT many TRBJ2-2 TRBV12-3/TRBV12-4 TRBD2
CASSNGRLYGYTF TGTGCCAGCAGCAATGGACGGCTTTATGGCTACACCTTC . TRBJ1-2 TRBV6-6 .
CASSYSQSGNEQFF TGTGCCAGCAGTTATAGTCAGTCAGGGAATGAGCAGTTCTTC . TRBJ2-1 TRBV6-5 .
CASSVPSSGELFF TGTGCCAGCAGTGTTCCTAGCTCGGGGGAGCTGTTTTTT many TRBJ2-2 TRBV7-9 .
CASSFPVNYEQFF TGTGCCAGCAGTTTTCCAGTCAACTATGAGCAGTTCTTC . TRBJ2-1 TRBV28 .
CASSFRTSGPWGGELFF TGTGCCAGCAGTTTCCGGACTAGCGGACCCTGGGGCGGGGAGCTGTTTTTT . TRBJ2-2 TRBV12-3/TRBV12-4 TRBD2
CASSPTSLSYNEQFF TGTGCCAGCAGCCCAACTAGCTTGTCCTACAATGAGCAGTTCTTC few TRBJ2-1 TRBV27 .
CASSPSSTTYNEQFF TGTGCCAGCAGTCCGTCAAGTACTACCTACAATGAGCAGTTCTTC many TRBJ2-1 TRBV28 .
CASSLTPGQEETQYF TGTGCCAGCAGCTTGACCCCGGGACAGGAAGAGACCCAGTACTTC . TRBJ2-5 TRBV7-6 TRBD1
CASTATGGSNQPQHF TGTGCCAGCACCGCGACAGGGGGTTCCAATCAGCCCCAGCATTTT . TRBJ1-5 TRBV12-3/TRBV12-4 TRBD1
CASSSWTGGIYNEQFF TGCGCCAGCAGCTCCTGGACAGGGGGCATATACAATGAGCAGTTCTTC many TRBJ2-1 TRBV5-1 TRBD1
CAIRTSGIYNEQFF TGTGCCATCCGCACTAGCGGGATATACAATGAGCAGTTCTTC many TRBJ2-1 TRBV10-3 TRBD2
CSARGPSSYNEQFF TGCAGTGCTCGGGGGCCAAGCTCCTACAATGAGCAGTTCTTC . TRBJ2-1 TRBV20-1 .
CATSRDRSSSSYNEQFF TGTGCCACCAGCAGAGATCGGAGCTCGAGTTCCTACAATGAGCAGTTCTTC many TRBJ2-1 TRBV15 .
CASKGQAWGTDTQYF TGTGCCAGCAAAGGACAGGCGTGGGGCACAGATACGCAGTATTTT many TRBJ2-3 TRBV12-3/TRBV12-4 TRBD1
CASSLTGWADNTGELFF TGTGCCAGCAGCCTGACGGGGTGGGCTGACAACACCGGGGAGCTGTTTTTT few TRBJ2-2 TRBV5-6 .
CATSERPPRYNEQFF TGTGCCACCAGTGAGCGGCCTCCCCGCTACAATGAGCAGTTCTTC many TRBJ2-1 TRBV24-1 .
CSVRWGKLFF TGCAGTGTCCGGTGGGGAAAACTGTTTTTT many TRBJ1-4 TRBV20-1 .
CSARKGAPNTGELFF TGCAGTGCTAGAAAGGGGGCGCCGAACACCGGGGAGCTGTTTTTT . TRBJ2-2 TRBV20-1 TRBD1
CASSDTHPANTEAFF TGCGCCAGCAGCGATACTCACCCAGCGAACACTGAAGCTTTCTTT . TRBJ1-1 TRBV5-1 .